The rows below give T cell receptor beta chains drawn from one sample of a study of Graves' ophthalmopathy and Graves' hyperthyroidism. TCRdb reanalysed the multiplex PCR reads using MiXCR and keeps one entry per CDR3 protein. The sample holds just over 600,000 distinct CDR3 sequences, around a fifth seen once. The sequenced sample was peripheral blood. These receptors were taken from a woman between 18 and 29 years old with stable Graves' hyperthyroidism. Some clones in this sample may be carry-over from other donors' samples. Both conserved end residues are part of each CDR3. The D gene is left open where the match is weak. Size is stated for part of the rows, as once, few or many counts, or as a class when the clone is expanded.

j_gene,abundance,d_gene,v_gene,CDR3aa,CDR3nt
TRBJ2-5,many,TRBD2,TRBV12-3/TRBV12-4,CASSLGWTSGETQYF,TGTGCCAGCAGTTTAGGTTGGACTAGCGGAGAGACCCAGTACTTC
TRBJ1-2,.,.,TRBV10-3,CAISDNNYGYTF,TGTGCCATCAGTGATAATAACTATGGCTACACCTTC
TRBJ1-3,many,TRBD1,TRBV12-3/TRBV12-4,CASSLWGGDSSGNTIYF,TGTGCCAGCAGTTTATGGGGCGGGGACAGCTCTGGAAACACCATATATTTT
TRBJ1-1,many,.,TRBV6-5,CASSSTGGLDAFF,TGTGCCAGCAGTTCCACTGGGGGTTTGGACGCTTTCTTT
TRBJ2-7,many,.,TRBV28,CASSYRTGTSDEQYF,TGTGCCAGCAGTTACCGTACCGGGACAAGCGACGAGCAGTACTTC
TRBJ1-5,.,.,TRBV18,CASQRVRDLTQPQHF,TGTGCCAGCCAACGGGTCAGGGATTTAACGCAGCCCCAGCATTTT
TRBJ1-5,.,.,TRBV5-1,CASSPRSGGQPQHF,TGCGCCAGCAGCCCCAGATCGGGGGGACAGCCCCAGCATTTT
TRBJ1-1,many,.,TRBV12-3/TRBV12-4,CASSFSKINTEAFF,TGTGCCAGCAGTTTTAGCAAAATTAACACTGAAGCTTTCTTT
TRBJ1-2,.,TRBD1,TRBV6-1,CASREPTGQGRYYGYTF,TGTGCCAGCAGGGAACCTACGGGACAGGGGAGGTACTATGGCTACACCTTC
TRBJ1-5,.,.,TRBV20-1,CSASGTVYSNQPQHF,TGCAGTGCTAGTGGGACGGTTTATAGCAATCAGCCCCAGCATTTT
TRBJ2-7,many,.,TRBV11-1,CASSSRTPPYEQYF,TGTGCCAGCAGCTCTAGGACTCCCCCCTACGAGCAGTACTTC